The sequence of this T cell receptor (beta chain) was determined in a study of T cells of healthy individuals. Using its own MiXCR run on the 5' RACE reads, TCRdb lists one record per CDR3 protein. The sample holds 100,000 or so distinct CDR3 sequences, 17% seen once. This clonotype was detected many times. V gave up 5 bases and J gave up 3 bases, with 14 bases separating them. The CDR3 consists of 14 residues. Looked up from germline, CDR1 is SEHNR and CDR2 is FQNEAQ (reference sequence). This sequence was found in a human donor in good health. This chain uses TRBV7-9 with TRBJ2-7; D ambiguous. CDR3 in DNA: TGTGCCAGCAGCACCGGCAGGCTAAGCTACGAGCAGTACTTC. Translation gives CASSTGRLSYEQYF.